The T cell receptor beta chain under discussion was sequenced for a study of shared clonotypes between healthy human individuals. Findings and caveats of the study: Sharing across four donors was highest in naive CD4 (approximately 5%) and lowest in memory CD8 (0.4%). The diversity represented, both genetic and in exposure history, was limited by few donors.

Deletions cut 0 bases from V and 7 bases from J, with 18 bases between. CDR1 and CDR2 (germline): MDHEN, SYDVKM. This CDR3 is 16 amino acids long. Libraries were prepared by immunoSEQ multiplex PCR; TCRdb keeps only in-frame clonotypes and omits some of them. The sample consists of under 1,100,000 clones, about four fifths of them appearing once. Memory CD4+ cells were the fraction left after CD45RA+ naive selection. Notes on this clone: The antigen is unknown.

The TCR sequence derives from a man aged 18 to 29 in good health. Some clones in this sample may be carry-over from other donors' samples. The sample was memory CD4+ T cells from PBMCs. Documented subset: CD45RA-negative fraction. This chain joins TRBV28 and TRBJ1-1; D call uncertain. The CDR3 region has the DNA TGTGCCAGCAGTTTATGGGGTAGGGTACGGGGAGGTGAAGCTTTCTTT. It encodes CASSLWGRVRGGEAFF.